Listed below are T cell receptor beta chains from one sample, sequenced in a study of blood T cell repertoires in COVID-19. Sequencing used immunoSEQ multiplex PCR; TCRdb keeps in-frame clones, though not all of them. The data show roughly 84,000 clones, about four fifths seen once. The source material was peripheral blood. These TCRs come from a woman aged 40 to 50 with active or convalescent COVID-19. The CDR3 runs from the conserved cysteine through the conserved F or W. The order of the fields is D gene, V gene, J gene, clone size, CDR3 DNA, CDR3 protein. A D gene is named only where the DNA matches it firmly. Clone size is stated in some rows and not others, as once, few, many or a class when expanded.

d_call: TRBD1; v_call: TRBV5-6; j_call: TRBJ1-2; clone_size: -; cdr3_nt: TGTGCCAGCAGCTCCCTTCGGGACAGGGTTAATAATGGCTACACCTTC; cdr3_aa: CASSSLRDRVNNGYTF
d_call: TRBD1; v_call: TRBV24-1; j_call: TRBJ2-6; clone_size: -; cdr3_nt: TGTGCCACCGAAGGACAGGCGGACTCTGGGGCCAACGTCCTGACTTTC; cdr3_aa: CATEGQADSGANVLTF
d_call: TRBD2; v_call: TRBV7-9; j_call: TRBJ2-7; clone_size: few; cdr3_nt: TGTGCCAGCAGCTCCTCAGCGGGGGGGCTCTACGAGCAGTACTTC; cdr3_aa: CASSSSAGGLYEQYF
d_call: -; v_call: TRBV19; j_call: TRBJ2-1; clone_size: -; cdr3_nt: TGTGCCAGTAGTCCTCAGCGGACCACGGGCTCCAATGAGCAGTTCTTC; cdr3_aa: CASSPQRTTGSNEQFF
d_call: -; v_call: TRBV6-1; j_call: TRBJ1-6; clone_size: -; cdr3_nt: TGTGCCAGCAAAATGGGCGAGAATTCACCCCTCCACTTT; cdr3_aa: CASKMGENSPLHF
d_call: -; v_call: TRBV28; j_call: TRBJ1-3; clone_size: -; cdr3_nt: TGTGCCAGCAGTTTATTCGCCGGGGGATTTGCTGGAAACACCATATATTTT; cdr3_aa: CASSLFAGGFAGNTIYF
d_call: -; v_call: TRBV7-2; j_call: TRBJ1-2; clone_size: -; cdr3_nt: TGTGCCAGCAGCTTAGCCCGACAGCCTTTAGCTAACTATGGCTACACCTTC; cdr3_aa: CASSLARQPLANYGYTF
d_call: TRBD1; v_call: TRBV28; j_call: TRBJ2-7; clone_size: -; cdr3_nt: TGTGCCAGCAGCCGCCGGGACAGGTCCTACGAGCAGTACTTC; cdr3_aa: CASSRRDRSYEQYF
d_call: TRBD2; v_call: TRBV11-3; j_call: TRBJ2-1; clone_size: -; cdr3_nt: TGTGCCAGCAGCTTAGATGGAAATAGCGGGAGGGCCTCCTACAATGAGCAGTTCTTC; cdr3_aa: CASSLDGNSGRASYNEQFF
d_call: TRBD1; v_call: TRBV6-4; j_call: TRBJ1-2; clone_size: once; cdr3_nt: TGTGCCAGCAGCCAAGGGACAGGGGGCGCATTTGGCTACACCTTC; cdr3_aa: CASSQGTGGAFGYTF
d_call: -; v_call: TRBV11-3; j_call: TRBJ2-3; clone_size: -; cdr3_nt: TGTGCCAGCAGCTTCCCATTCACAGATACGCAGTATTTT; cdr3_aa: CASSFPFTDTQYF
d_call: -; v_call: TRBV5-8; j_call: TRBJ2-4; clone_size: -; cdr3_nt: TGTGCCAGCAGCTTACGACTAGGTCCGGACATTCAGTACTTC; cdr3_aa: CASSLRLGPDIQYF
d_call: -; v_call: TRBV7-2; j_call: TRBJ1-2; clone_size: -; cdr3_nt: TGTGCCAGCAGCTCCCCCGGCGGGAGGGACGGGGGCTACACCTTC; cdr3_aa: CASSSPGGRDGGYTF
d_call: TRBD2; v_call: TRBV19; j_call: TRBJ2-7; clone_size: -; cdr3_nt: TGTGCCAGTAGTATAGACCCCCCAACTAGCGGGAGGTACTACGAGCAGTACTTC; cdr3_aa: CASSIDPPTSGRYYEQYF
d_call: -; v_call: TRBV28; j_call: TRBJ1-2; clone_size: -; cdr3_nt: TGTGCCAGCGGGGCCTATGGCTACACCTTC; cdr3_aa: CASGAYGYTF
d_call: TRBD1; v_call: TRBV7-2; j_call: TRBJ2-2; clone_size: medium-sized; cdr3_nt: TGTGCCAGCAGCTTACCGACAGGGCCCACCGTGACCGGGGAGCTGTTTTTT; cdr3_aa: CASSLPTGPTVTGELFF
d_call: -; v_call: TRBV20-1; j_call: TRBJ2-7; clone_size: once; cdr3_nt: TGCAGTGCTAGCGTCTACTACGAGCAGTACTTC; cdr3_aa: CSASVYYEQYF
d_call: TRBD2; v_call: TRBV6-1; j_call: TRBJ2-3; clone_size: -; cdr3_nt: TGTGCCAGCAGTGAGCTACCGACTAGCGGGATGCCAGATACGCAGTATTTT; cdr3_aa: CASSELPTSGMPDTQYF
d_call: -; v_call: TRBV10-1; j_call: TRBJ2-1; clone_size: few; cdr3_nt: TGCGCCAGCAGTGAGTCTGGGACTTTTAACAATGAGCAGTTCTTC; cdr3_aa: CASSESGTFNNEQFF
d_call: -; v_call: TRBV4-2; j_call: TRBJ2-2; clone_size: -; cdr3_nt: TGTGCCAGCAGCCGAACGCCGGGACTTACGGCCGGGGAGCTGTTTTTT; cdr3_aa: CASSRTPGLTAGELFF
d_call: -; v_call: TRBV27; j_call: TRBJ1-1; clone_size: -; cdr3_nt: TGTGCCAGCAGGTCCCAAGGGGCTTCTGAAGCTTTCTTT; cdr3_aa: CASRSQGASEAFF
d_call: TRBD2; v_call: TRBV28; j_call: TRBJ2-1; clone_size: -; cdr3_nt: TGTGCCAGCAGTTTGGAGCTAGCGGGAGTGGTCTATGAGCAGTTCTTC; cdr3_aa: CASSLELAGVVYEQFF
d_call: -; v_call: TRBV18; j_call: TRBJ2-7; clone_size: -; cdr3_nt: TGTGCCAGCTCACCACCGTTGGACAGCTCCTACGAGCAGTACTTC; cdr3_aa: CASSPPLDSSYEQYF
d_call: -; v_call: TRBV28; j_call: TRBJ2-7; clone_size: -; cdr3_nt: TGTGCCAGCAGTTGGGCCTCCTACGAGCAGTACTTC; cdr3_aa: CASSWASYEQYF
d_call: -; v_call: TRBV7-8; j_call: TRBJ1-4; clone_size: -; cdr3_nt: TGTGCCAGCAGCTTAACCCGCTCGGGGGTCTTTAATGAAAAACTGTTTTTT; cdr3_aa: CASSLTRSGVFNEKLFF
d_call: -; v_call: TRBV5-6; j_call: TRBJ2-5; clone_size: -; cdr3_nt: TGTGCCAGCAGCTTGGGGGGCAAGGGCGAGACCCAGTACTTC; cdr3_aa: CASSLGGKGETQYF
d_call: -; v_call: TRBV2; j_call: TRBJ1-2; clone_size: -; cdr3_nt: TGTGCCAGCAGTGAAACAGGGAACTATGGCTACACCTTC; cdr3_aa: CASSETGNYGYTF